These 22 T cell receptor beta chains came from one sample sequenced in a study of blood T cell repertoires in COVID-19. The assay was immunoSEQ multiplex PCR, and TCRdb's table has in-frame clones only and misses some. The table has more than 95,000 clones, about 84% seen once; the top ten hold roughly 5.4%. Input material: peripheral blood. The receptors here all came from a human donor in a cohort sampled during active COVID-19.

The CDR3 DNA sequence: TGTGCCAGCAGTTTGCGACTAAATGAGCAGTTCTTC. Protein sequence: CASSLRLNEQFF. This chain connects TRBV6-6 to TRBJ2-1, with D possibly being TRBD2 (5 bases). Trimming removed 4 bases from V and 7 bases from J, with 8 bases in between. The CDR3 runs 12 residues. CDR1 is MNHNY, CDR2 SVGAGI, per germline (reference sequence).

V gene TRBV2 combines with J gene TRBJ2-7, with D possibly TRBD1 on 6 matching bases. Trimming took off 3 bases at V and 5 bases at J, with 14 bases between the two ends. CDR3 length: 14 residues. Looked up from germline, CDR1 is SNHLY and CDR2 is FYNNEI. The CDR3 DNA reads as TGTGCCAGCAGTGATGGATACCAGGGGCACGAGCAGTACTTC. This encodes CASSDGYQGHEQYF.

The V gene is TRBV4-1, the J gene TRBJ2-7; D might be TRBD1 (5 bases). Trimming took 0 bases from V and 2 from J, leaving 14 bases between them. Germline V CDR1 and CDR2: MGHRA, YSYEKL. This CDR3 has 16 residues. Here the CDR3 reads CASSQEGVGTPYEQYF. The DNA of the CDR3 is TGCGCCAGCAGCCAAGAAGGGGTGGGCACCCCCTACGAGCAGTACTTC.

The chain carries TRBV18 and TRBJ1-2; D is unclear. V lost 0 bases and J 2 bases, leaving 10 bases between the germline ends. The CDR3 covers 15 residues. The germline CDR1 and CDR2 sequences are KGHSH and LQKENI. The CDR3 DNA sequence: TGTGCCAGCTCACCACCATTCAGGAAAAACTATGGCTACACCTTC. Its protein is CASSPPFRKNYGYTF.

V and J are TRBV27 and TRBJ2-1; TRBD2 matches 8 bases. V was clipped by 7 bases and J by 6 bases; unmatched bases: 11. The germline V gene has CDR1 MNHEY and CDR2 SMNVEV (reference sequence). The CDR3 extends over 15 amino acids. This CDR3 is CASNWMTSVPNEQFF. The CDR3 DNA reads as TGTGCCAGCAATTGGATGACTAGCGTTCCCAATGAGCAGTTCTTC.

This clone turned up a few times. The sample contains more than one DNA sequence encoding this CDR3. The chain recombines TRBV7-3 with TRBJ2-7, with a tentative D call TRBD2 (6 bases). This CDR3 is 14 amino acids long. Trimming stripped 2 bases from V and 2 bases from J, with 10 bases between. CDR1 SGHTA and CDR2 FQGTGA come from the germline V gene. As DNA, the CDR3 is TGTGCCAGCAGCTTACTTGCGGGGCCCTACGAGCAGTACTTC. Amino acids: CASSLLAGPYEQYF.

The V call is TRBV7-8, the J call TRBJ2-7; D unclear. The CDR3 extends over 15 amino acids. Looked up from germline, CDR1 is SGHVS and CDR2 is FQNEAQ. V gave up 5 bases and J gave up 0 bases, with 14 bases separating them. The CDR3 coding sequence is TGTGCCAGCAGCCCCTACACACGGAGCTCCTACGAGCAGTACTTC. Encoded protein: CASSPYTRSSYEQYF.

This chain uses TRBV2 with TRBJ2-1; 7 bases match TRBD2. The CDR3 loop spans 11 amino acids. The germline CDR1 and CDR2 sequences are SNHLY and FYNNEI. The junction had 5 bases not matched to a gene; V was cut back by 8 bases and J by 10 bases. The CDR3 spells CASRGRGEQFF. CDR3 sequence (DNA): TGTGCCAGCCGGGGGAGGGGAGAGCAGTTCTTC.

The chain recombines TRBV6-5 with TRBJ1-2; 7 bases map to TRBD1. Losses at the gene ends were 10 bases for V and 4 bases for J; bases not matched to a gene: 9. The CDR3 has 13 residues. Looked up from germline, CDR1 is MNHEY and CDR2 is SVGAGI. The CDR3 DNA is TGTGCCACCACACAGGGGATCGGCTATGGCTACACCTTC. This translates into CATTQGIGYGYTF.

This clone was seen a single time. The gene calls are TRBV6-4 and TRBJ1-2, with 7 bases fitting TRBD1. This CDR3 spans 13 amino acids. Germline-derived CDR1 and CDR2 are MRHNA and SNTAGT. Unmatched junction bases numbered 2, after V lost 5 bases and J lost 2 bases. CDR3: CASSLQGNYGYTF. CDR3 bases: TGTGCCAGCAGTTTACAGGGGAACTATGGCTACACCTTC.

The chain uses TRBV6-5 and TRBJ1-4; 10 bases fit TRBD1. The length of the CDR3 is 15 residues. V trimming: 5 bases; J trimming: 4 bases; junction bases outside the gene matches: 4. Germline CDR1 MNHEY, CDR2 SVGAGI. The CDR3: CASSRGTGVNEKLFF. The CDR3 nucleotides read TGTGCCAGCAGTCGCGGGACAGGGGTTAATGAAAAACTGTTTTTT.

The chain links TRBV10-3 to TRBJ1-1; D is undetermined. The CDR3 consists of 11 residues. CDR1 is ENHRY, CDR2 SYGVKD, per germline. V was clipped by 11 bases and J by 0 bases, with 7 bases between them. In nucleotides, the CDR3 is TGTGCCTCACAGCTGAACACTGAAGCTTTCTTT. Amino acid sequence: CASQLNTEAFF.

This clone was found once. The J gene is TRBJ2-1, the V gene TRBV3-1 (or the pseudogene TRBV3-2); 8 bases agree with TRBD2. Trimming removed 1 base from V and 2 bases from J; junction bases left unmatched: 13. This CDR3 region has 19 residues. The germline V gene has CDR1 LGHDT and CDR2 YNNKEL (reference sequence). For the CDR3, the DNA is TGTGCCAGCAGCCAAGCTGGGCGGGAGGTAAGGAGGCCCTACAATGAGCAGTTCTTC. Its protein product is CASSQAGREVRRPYNEQFF.

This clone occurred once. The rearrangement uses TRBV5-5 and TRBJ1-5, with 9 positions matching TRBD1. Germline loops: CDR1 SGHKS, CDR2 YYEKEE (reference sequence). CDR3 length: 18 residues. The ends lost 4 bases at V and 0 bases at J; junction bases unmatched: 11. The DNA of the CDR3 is TGTGCCAGCAGCCGAGACACCTGGGACAGGGATAGCAATCAGCCCCAGCATTTT. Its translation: CASSRDTWDRDSNQPQHF.

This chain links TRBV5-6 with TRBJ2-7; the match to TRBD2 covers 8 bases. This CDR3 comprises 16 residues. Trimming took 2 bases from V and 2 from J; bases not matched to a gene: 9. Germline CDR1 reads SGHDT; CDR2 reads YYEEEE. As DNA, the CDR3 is TGTGCCAGCAGCTTTATAAGCGGGAGTAAACCCTACGAGCAGTACTTC. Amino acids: CASSFISGSKPYEQYF.

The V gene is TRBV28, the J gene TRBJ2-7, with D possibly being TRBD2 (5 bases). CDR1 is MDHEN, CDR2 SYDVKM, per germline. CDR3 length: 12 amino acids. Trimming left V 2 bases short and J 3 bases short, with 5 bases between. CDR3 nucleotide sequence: TGTGCCAGCAGTTTACGGGGCTACGAGCAGTACTTC. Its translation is CASSLRGYEQYF.

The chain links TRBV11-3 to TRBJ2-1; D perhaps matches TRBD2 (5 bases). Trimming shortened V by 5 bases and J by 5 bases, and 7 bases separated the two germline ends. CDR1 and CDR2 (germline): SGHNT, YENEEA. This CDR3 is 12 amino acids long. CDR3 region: CASSGSNNEQFF. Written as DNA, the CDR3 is TGTGCCAGCAGCGGGAGTAACAATGAGCAGTTCTTC.

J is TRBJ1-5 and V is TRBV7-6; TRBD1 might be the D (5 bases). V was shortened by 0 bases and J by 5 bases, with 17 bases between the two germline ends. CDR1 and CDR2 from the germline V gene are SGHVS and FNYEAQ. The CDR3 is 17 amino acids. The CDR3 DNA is TGTGCCAGCAGCTTAGCTGGGGCGGAGATAGGCCATCAGCCCCAGCATTTT. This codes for CASSLAGAEIGHQPQHF.

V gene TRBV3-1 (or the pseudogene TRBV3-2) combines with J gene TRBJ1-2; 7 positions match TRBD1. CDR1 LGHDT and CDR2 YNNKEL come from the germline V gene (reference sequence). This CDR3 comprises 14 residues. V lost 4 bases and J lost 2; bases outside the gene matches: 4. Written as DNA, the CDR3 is TGTGCCAGCAGCCCGGTAGGGGGCAACTATGGCTACACCTTC. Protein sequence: CASSPVGGNYGYTF.

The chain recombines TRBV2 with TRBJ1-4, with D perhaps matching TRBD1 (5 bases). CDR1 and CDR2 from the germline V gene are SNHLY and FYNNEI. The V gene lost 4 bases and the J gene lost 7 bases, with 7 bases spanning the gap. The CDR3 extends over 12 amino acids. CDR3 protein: CASSAGGEKLFF. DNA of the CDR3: TGTGCCAGCAGTGCCGGGGGTGAAAAACTGTTTTTT.

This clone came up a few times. The CDR3 loop is CASSTNRGRGNEQFF. The DNA of the CDR3 is TGTGCCAGCAGTACCAACAGGGGTCGGGGCAATGAGCAGTTCTTC. The chain employs TRBV27 and TRBJ2-1, with 7 nucleotides matching TRBD1. J lost 6 bases, V lost 5 bases, and 10 bases had no gene match. Germline V lookup: CDR1 MNHEY, CDR2 SMNVEV (reference sequence). The CDR3 contains 15 residues.

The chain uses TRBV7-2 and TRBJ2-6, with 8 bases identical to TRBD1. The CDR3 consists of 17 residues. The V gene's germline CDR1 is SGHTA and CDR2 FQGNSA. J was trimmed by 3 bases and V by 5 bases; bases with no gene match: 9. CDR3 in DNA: TGTGCCAGCAGCCATCCGGGACAGGTTGTTGGGGCCAACGTCCTGACTTTC. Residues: CASSHPGQVVGANVLTF.